This passage covers 19 T cell receptor beta chains from one sample sequenced in a study of T cell responses to AZD1222 COVID-19 vaccine. The repertoire was sequenced with immunoSEQ multiplex PCR; TCRdb's copy has only in-frame clones and lacks some. Of 95,000 to 150,000 clones in the sample, roughly 92% were seen once. The sequencing here drew on peripheral blood, taken on day 0 of AZD1222 vaccination. The receptors stem from an adult in good health.

Only one count was recorded for this clone. The chain is built from TRBV7-3 and TRBJ2-7; 12 nucleotides match TRBD2. Losses at the gene ends were 9 bases for V and 2 bases for J; bases not matched to a gene: 17. Germline V CDR1 and CDR2: SGHTA, FQGTGA. The CDR3 sequence is 18 residues long. The CDR3 sequence: CASTTGLAGSSSPYEQYV. In nucleotides, the CDR3 is TGTGCCAGTACCACGGGACTAGCGGGCTCTTCTTCCCCCTACGAGCAGTACGTC.

The chain uses TRBV20-1 and TRBJ2-1, with D possibly being TRBD1 or TRBD2 (5 bases each). The CDR3 is made up of 14 amino acids. The germline V gene has CDR1 DFQATT and CDR2 SNEGSKA (reference sequence). Trimming left V 3 bases short and J 4 bases short, with 13 bases between. CDR3 coding DNA: TGCAGTGCTAGTGTCGGGACCACTTACAATGAGCAGTTCTTC. Amino acid sequence: CSASVGTTYNEQFF.

The J gene is TRBJ1-4, the V gene TRBV2, with D tentatively TRBD1 (6 bases). The ends were cut back, 6 bases at V and 2 bases at J, with 13 bases in the middle. CDR3 length: 15 amino acids. Germline CDR1 is SNHLY and CDR2 is FYNNEI. The CDR3 spells CASRVGGSTNEKLFF. The CDR3, as DNA: TGTGCCAGCAGAGTAGGGGGAAGTACTAATGAAAAACTGTTTTTT.

The J gene is TRBJ1-4, the V gene TRBV5-1; D remains unclear. This CDR3 is 14 amino acids long. Trimming left V 4 bases short and J 1 base short, with 8 bases between. The germline CDR1 and CDR2 sequences are SGHRS and YFSETQ. CDR3 nucleotides: TGCGCCAGCAGCCCGACTGTAACTAATGAAAAACTGTTTTTT. Amino acids: CASSPTVTNEKLFF.

This chain joins TRBV5-6 and TRBJ2-5; 8 positions match TRBD1. The V gene's germline CDR1 is SGHDT and CDR2 YYEEEE. This CDR3 has 14 amino acids. After removal of 3 bases from V and 2 bases from J, the junction contained 3 bases not matched to a gene. For the CDR3, the DNA is TGTGCCAGCAGCTCGACAGGGGTACAAGAGACCCAGTACTTC. Translated, it gives CASSSTGVQETQYF. The complete variable domain, with remaining parts taken from reference TRBV5-6 and TRBJ2-5, reads DAGVTQSPTHLIKTRGQQVTLRCSPKSGHDTVSWYQQALGQGPQFIFQYYEEEERQRGNFPDRFSGHQFPNYSSELNVNALLLGDSALYLCASSSTGVQETQYFGPGTRLLVL.

The gene calls are TRBV18 and TRBJ2-7; 7 bases fit TRBD2. The germline gives CDR1 KGHSH, CDR2 LQKENI. This CDR3 spans 13 amino acids. The V gene end was trimmed by 3 bases and the J gene end by 2 bases; junction bases not matched to a gene: 1. CDR3 sequence: CASSPGLAYEQYV. The CDR3 nucleotides read TGTGCCAGCTCACCTGGACTAGCCTACGAGCAGTACGTC.

V and J are TRBV7-2 and TRBJ1-1; 12 nucleotides agree with TRBD1. V trimming: 7 bases; J trimming: 8 bases; junction bases outside the gene matches: 8. The CDR3 is 14 amino acids. CDR1 is SGHTA, CDR2 FQGNSA, per germline. CDR3 region: CASNTGTGGREAFF. The DNA for the CDR3 is TGTGCCAGCAACACCGGGACAGGGGGCCGGGAAGCTTTCTTT.

The chain combines TRBV7-9 with TRBJ1-1; D is possibly TRBD1 (6 bases). The CDR3 sequence is 14 residues long. Germline CDR1 is SEHNR and CDR2 is FQNEAQ (reference sequence). Between the trimmed V and J ends, which lost 2 bases and 5 bases, there was a span of 12 bases. CDR3 sequence: CASSLSRGWTEAFF. CDR3 DNA: TGTGCCAGCAGCTTAAGCAGGGGATGGACTGAAGCTTTCTTT.

This chain links TRBV10-3 with TRBJ1-3; D is unclear. In germline, CDR1 is ENHRY, CDR2 SYGVKD. The CDR3 is made up of 12 amino acids. V gave up 2 bases and J gave up 5 bases, with 4 bases separating them. Written as DNA, the CDR3 is TGTGCCATCAGTGAGGGGAGAAACACCATATATTTT. This sequence encodes CAISEGRNTIYF.

This clone was counted once. The rearrangement uses TRBV10-3 and TRBJ2-3, with 11 bases aligning to TRBD2. The CDR3 spans 16 residues. Germline V gene sequence: CDR1 ENHRY, CDR2 SYGVKD. J lost 3 bases, V lost 6 bases, and 8 bases had no gene match. The CDR3 DNA follows: TGTGCCATCAGCCAAGGACTAGCGGGTACGACAGATACGCAGTATTTT. It encodes CAISQGLAGTTDTQYF.

CDR3 protein: CASSQETGGSYNEQFF. The CDR3 DNA reads as TGCGCCAGCAGCCAAGAGACAGGGGGCTCCTACAATGAGCAGTTCTTC. This chain uses TRBV4-3 with TRBJ2-1; the match to TRBD1 covers 9 bases. The CDR3 length is 16 residues. Trimming removed 0 bases from V and 0 bases from J; junction bases left unmatched: 0. CDR1 is LGHNA, CDR2 YSLEER, per germline.

The CDR3 DNA follows: TGTGCCAGCAGCTCAACCTTCACGGGCACAGATACGCAGTATTTT. It yields the protein CASSSTFTGTDTQYF. The V call is TRBV7-3, the J call TRBJ2-3, with no clear D. The CDR3 totals 15 residues. Germline V gene data show CDR1 as SGHTA and CDR2 as FQGTGA. Between the trimmed V and J ends, which lost 4 bases and 1 base, there was a span of 12 bases.

The chain employs TRBV6-6 and TRBJ1-5; TRBD1 aligns across 7 bases. Germline V CDR1 and CDR2: MNHNY, SVGAGI (reference sequence). This CDR3 region has 13 residues. J was trimmed by 7 bases and V by 7 bases; bases with no gene match: 7. CDR3 amino acids: CASTLQGRQPQHF. CDR3 nucleotide sequence: TGTGCCAGCACCCTACAGGGGAGGCAGCCCCAGCATTTT.

This clone was observed once. The chain couples TRBV5-1 to TRBJ2-1, with D possibly called TRBD1 or TRBD2 (5 bases each). The CDR3 length is 11 residues. Trimming stripped 3 bases from V and 10 bases from J, with 8 bases between. Germline-derived CDR1 and CDR2 are SGHRS and YFSETQ. CDR3 amino acids: CASSWDGEQFF. CDR3 in DNA: TGCGCCAGCAGCTGGGACGGGGAGCAGTTCTTC.

As DNA, the CDR3 is TGTGCCAGCAGCCAAGAGGGGTCCAGGGCGGATGAAGCTTTCTTT. It is translated as CASSQEGSRADEAFF. The chain employs TRBV14 and TRBJ1-1, with D maybe TRBD1 (5 bases). The CDR3 contains 15 residues. Germline V gene sequence: CDR1 SGHDN, CDR2 FVKESK. V shed 0 bases and J shed 7 bases, with 15 bases lying between them. The complete variable domain, with remaining parts taken from reference TRBV14 and TRBJ1-1, reads EAGVTQFPSHSVIEKGQTVTLRCDPISGHDNLYWYRRVMGKEIKFLLHFVKESKQDESGMPNNRFLAERTGGTYSTLKVQPAELEDSGVYFCASSQEGSRADEAFFGQGTRLTVV.

The V gene is TRBV7-9, the J gene TRBJ2-3; possibly TRBD1 for D (5 bases). Trimming left V 5 bases short and J 1 base short, with 13 bases between. The CDR3 length is 15 residues. Germline CDR1 reads SEHNR; CDR2 reads FQNEAQ (reference sequence). The CDR3, as DNA: TGTGCCAGCAGCCCCAGAGAGACAGGCACAGATACGCAGTATTTT. It yields the protein CASSPRETGTDTQYF.

This chain joins TRBV5-4 and TRBJ1-1; D call uncertain. V was shortened by 0 bases and J by 4 bases, with 10 bases between the two germline ends. Germline V gives CDR1 SGHNT, CDR2 YYREEE (reference sequence). This CDR3 spans 14 amino acids. As DNA, the CDR3 is TGTGCCAGCAGCTTGGCGGGGTGGGGCACTGAAGCTTTCTTT. Its protein product is CASSLAGWGTEAFF.

The chain couples TRBV29-1 to TRBJ1-2; tentative D call: TRBD1 (6 bases). The V end lost 6 bases, the J end lost 0 bases, and 11 bases lay between the germline ends. The CDR3 loop spans 13 amino acids. Per the germline V gene, CDR1 is SQVTM and CDR2 is ANQGSEA. CDR3 region: CSVTGTTNYGYTF. DNA of the CDR3: TGCAGCGTCACCGGGACAACTAACTATGGCTACACCTTC.

The J gene is TRBJ1-2, the V gene TRBV12-5; tentative D call: TRBD1 (5 bases). The germline gives CDR1 LGHNT, CDR2 FRNRAP. The CDR3 is 12 residues long. The V end lost 6 bases, the J end lost 9 bases, and 14 bases lay between the germline ends. The CDR3 is CASGPDGTRYTF. The CDR3 DNA is TGTGCTAGTGGCCCCGATGGGACGCGCTACACCTTC.